These 17 T cell receptor beta chains share one sample of origin, sequenced in a study of CD8 T cells in ankylosing spondylitis. MiXCR, applied by TCRdb to the 5' RACE reads, yields one record per CDR3 protein. The sample carries over 700,000 distinct CDR3 sequences, around 17% recorded once. General study points: For ankylosing spondylitis blood, a TCR beta motif of 7 or 8 highly homologous variants appeared characteristic.

These receptors are not linked to any known antigen. The specimen sequenced was blood, either unsorted or a sorted T cell fraction (not recorded which). Receptor source: a male donor with ankylosing spondylitis.

V and J are TRBV20-1 and TRBJ2-3, with TRBD2 matching 9 bases. The CDR3 runs to 18 residues. The V segment lost 6 bases and the J segment 0 bases; nucleotides outside the gene matches: 16. The germline V gene encodes CDR1 DFQATT and CDR2 SNEGSKA (reference sequence). The CDR3 coding sequence is TGCAGTGCAGCGTCTAAAGCGGGGGGCGTCTCTAGCACAGATACGCAGTATTTT. It translates to CSAASKAGGVSSTDTQYF.

CDR3 region: CASSQGELSGRGFNEQFF. For the CDR3, the DNA is TGCGCCAGCAGCCAAGGAGAGTTGAGCGGGAGGGGATTCAATGAGCAGTTCTTC. The J gene is TRBJ2-1, the V gene TRBV4-1; 10 bases are a match to TRBD2. This CDR3 has 18 amino acids. The germline V gene encodes CDR1 MGHRA and CDR2 YSYEKL. The J segment lost 6 bases and the V segment lost 1 base, leaving 12 bases of the junction unmatched.

V is TRBV29-1 and J is TRBJ1-1, with D possibly TRBD1 on 5 matching bases. This CDR3 has 13 residues. Germline V gene sequence: CDR1 SQVTM, CDR2 ANQGSEA. The ends were cut back, 6 bases at V and 0 bases at J, with 11 bases in the middle. The CDR3 DNA sequence: TGCAGCGTGGGACCGTCCCTGAACACTGAAGCTTTCTTT. It codes for CSVGPSLNTEAFF. Drawing the rest from reference TRBV29-1 and TRBJ1-1, the complete variable domain is SAVISQKPSRDICQRGTSLTIQCQVDSQVTMMFWYRQQPGQSLTLIATANQGSEATYESGFVIDKFPISRPNLTFSTLTVSNMSPEDSSIYLCSVGPSLNTEAFFGQGTRLTVV.

This clonotype was seen many times. The rearrangement joins TRBV3-1 to TRBJ1-1; TRBD1 agrees at 7 bases. This CDR3 has 15 residues. Germline CDR1 reads LGHDT; CDR2 reads YNNKEL (reference sequence). After removal of 1 base from V and 3 bases from J, the junction contained 5 bases not matched to a gene. The CDR3 region is CASSQATGRDTEAFF. The CDR3 coding sequence is TGTGCCAGCAGCCAAGCGACAGGGAGGGACACTGAAGCTTTCTTT.

This chain connects TRBV20-1 to TRBJ2-1, with D uncertain. This CDR3 contains 15 residues. The ends were cut back, 0 bases at V and 3 bases at J, with 12 bases in the middle. The germline CDR1 and CDR2 sequences are DFQATT and SNEGSKA (reference sequence). This CDR3 is CSARDSPGSYNEQFF. As DNA, the CDR3 is TGCAGTGCTAGAGACTCCCCCGGCAGCTACAATGAGCAGTTCTTC.

In this sample, this clonotype turned up a few times. The V call is TRBV5-1, the J call TRBJ1-3, with D tentatively TRBD1 (6 bases). This CDR3 is built from 17 residues. Trimming cost V 0 bases and J 2 bases, with 15 bases left between them. Germline CDR1 and CDR2: SGHRS and YFSETQ. CDR3 sequence: CASSLASGARTGNTIYF. CDR3 in DNA: TGCGCCAGCAGCTTGGCCTCAGGGGCCAGGACTGGAAACACCATATATTTT.

The J gene is TRBJ2-4, the V gene TRBV6-2 or TRBV6-3; maybe TRBD1 (6 bases). The CDR3 extends over 15 amino acids. V lost 3 bases, J lost 0 bases, and 9 bases lay in between. CDR1 MNHEY and CDR2 SVGEGT come from the germline V gene. The CDR3 reads CASSYGGVAKNIQYF. CDR3 DNA: TGTGCCAGCAGTTATGGGGGCGTAGCCAAAAACATTCAGTACTTC.

V is TRBV2 and J is TRBJ2-7, with D uncertain. Trimming left V 6 bases short and J 1 base short, with 13 bases between. This CDR3 has 14 amino acids. The germline V gene has CDR1 SNHLY and CDR2 FYNNEI. The CDR3 sequence: CASRIRGGSYEQYF. Here the CDR3 DNA reads TGTGCCAGCAGGATAAGAGGCGGTTCCTACGAGCAGTACTTC.

This clonotype was recorded a few times. The V gene is TRBV5-5, the J gene TRBJ2-2; D call uncertain. Germline V gives CDR1 SGHKS, CDR2 YYEKEE (reference sequence). The CDR3 is made up of 14 amino acids. The ends were cut back, 0 bases at V and 5 bases at J, with 8 bases in the middle. CDR3 amino acids: CASSLVDQTGELFF. CDR3 DNA: TGTGCCAGCAGCTTGGTTGACCAGACCGGGGAGCTGTTTTTT.

The V gene is TRBV12-3 or TRBV12-4, the J gene TRBJ2-2; TRBD1 or TRBD2 may be the D gene (5 bases each). Trimming cost V 7 bases and J 4 bases, with 19 bases left between them. The CDR3 contains 16 residues. The CDR3 coding sequence is TGTGCCAGCACTCCCGGGACGGCCTTTTCCACCGGGGAGCTGTTTTTT. Translating gives CASTPGTAFSTGELFF.

The chain is built from TRBV7-9 and TRBJ2-2; 8 positions match TRBD2. Trimming at V came to 5 bases and at J to 7 bases, leaving 6 bases not matched to a gene. This CDR3 region has 14 residues. CDR1 and CDR2 from the germline V gene are SEHNR and FQNEAQ (reference sequence). CDR3 bases: TGTGCCAGCAGCAGGACTAGCACGGGCGGGGAGCTGTTTTTT. It codes for CASSRTSTGGELFF.

This clonotype was seen repeatedly, ten times or more. The chain joins TRBV5-1 to TRBJ2-3; 7 positions match TRBD1. This CDR3 spans 15 amino acids. Trimming cost V 4 bases and J 1 base; bases outside gene matches: 6. In germline, CDR1 is SGHRS, CDR2 YFSETQ. CDR3 in amino acids: CASSDTGTGTDTQYF. The CDR3 DNA reads as TGCGCCAGCAGCGACACCGGGACAGGCACAGATACGCAGTATTTT.

V usage is TRBV20-1 and J usage is TRBJ1-4; D might be TRBD1 (6 bases). V gave up 3 bases and J gave up 0 bases, with 17 bases separating them. CDR1 and CDR2 (germline): DFQATT, SNEGSKA (reference sequence). The CDR3 spans 17 residues. The CDR3 DNA sequence: TGCAGTGCTAGTGGGTGGCAGGGGACCTCAACTAATGAAAAACTGTTTTTT. This encodes CSASGWQGTSTNEKLFF.

This clonotype was seen repeatedly, ten times or more. The V call is TRBV20-1, the J call TRBJ2-5; 8 bases are a match to TRBD2. This CDR3 spans 15 amino acids. V lost 3 bases, J lost 5 bases, and 11 bases stayed unmatched. Looked up from germline, CDR1 is DFQATT and CDR2 is SNEGSKA (reference sequence). This CDR3 is CSASPGLDIVETQYF. CDR3 in DNA: TGCAGTGCTAGTCCGGGACTAGATATTGTGGAGACCCAGTACTTC.

A few counts support this clonotype. The rearrangement uses TRBV28 and TRBJ2-3, with TRBD2 as a possible D gene (6 bases). Germline V CDR1 and CDR2: MDHEN, SYDVKM. This CDR3 contains 14 residues. V lost 3 bases to trimming and J lost 3 bases, with 10 bases between them. CDR3 amino acids: CASSFVGSTDTQYF. The CDR3 DNA reads as TGTGCCAGCAGTTTTGTCGGGAGTACAGATACGCAGTATTTT. Drawing the rest from reference TRBV28 and TRBJ2-3, the complete variable domain is DVKVTQSSRYLVKRTGEKVFLECVQDMDHENMFWYRQDPGLGLRLIYFSYDVKMKEKGDIPEGYSVSREKKERFSLILESASTNQTSMYLCASSFVGSTDTQYFGPGTRLTVL.

This clonotype was counted only a few times. This chain joins TRBV24-1 and TRBJ2-1; possibly TRBD2 for D (5 bases). Looked up from germline, CDR1 is KGHDR and CDR2 is SFDVKD. Trimming pared 4 bases from V and 9 bases from J, leaving 21 bases between. The CDR3 sequence is 16 residues long. The CDR3 DNA follows: TGTGCCACCAGTGACACGACTGGAGGATCAAGAGGTGAGCAGTTCTTC. This codes for CATSDTTGGSRGEQFF.

This clonotype appeared a few times. This chain joins TRBV4-1 and TRBJ2-1, with D unresolved. Per germline, CDR1 MGHRA and CDR2 YSYEKL. V was cut by 3 bases and J by 5 bases, with 11 bases left in between. This CDR3 spans 14 amino acids. The CDR3 sequence: CASSQDVENNEQFF. The CDR3 region has the DNA TGCGCCAGCAGCCAGGACGTTGAGAACAATGAGCAGTTCTTC.